Sequencing of this T cell receptor beta chain was carried out in a study of blood T cell repertoires in COVID-19. The protocol was immunoSEQ multiplex PCR, while the TCRdb copy is restricted to in-frame clones and leaves out a portion. The repertoire has around 130,000 clones, 70% to 90% of them found once; the top ten carry about 2.1%. The germline gives CDR1 LNHDA, CDR2 SQIVND (reference sequence). The CDR3 sequence is 13 residues long. V dropped 6 bases and J dropped 5; count of bases not matched to a gene: 4. The sample was peripheral blood. The source of this sequence is a man between 65 and 85 years old with active COVID-19. V usage is TRBV19 and J usage is TRBJ2-7, with 10 bases matching TRBD1. In DNA form, the CDR3 reads TGTGCCAGTAGCCGACAGGGGGCCGACGAGCAGTACTTC. Translating gives CASSRQGADEQYF.